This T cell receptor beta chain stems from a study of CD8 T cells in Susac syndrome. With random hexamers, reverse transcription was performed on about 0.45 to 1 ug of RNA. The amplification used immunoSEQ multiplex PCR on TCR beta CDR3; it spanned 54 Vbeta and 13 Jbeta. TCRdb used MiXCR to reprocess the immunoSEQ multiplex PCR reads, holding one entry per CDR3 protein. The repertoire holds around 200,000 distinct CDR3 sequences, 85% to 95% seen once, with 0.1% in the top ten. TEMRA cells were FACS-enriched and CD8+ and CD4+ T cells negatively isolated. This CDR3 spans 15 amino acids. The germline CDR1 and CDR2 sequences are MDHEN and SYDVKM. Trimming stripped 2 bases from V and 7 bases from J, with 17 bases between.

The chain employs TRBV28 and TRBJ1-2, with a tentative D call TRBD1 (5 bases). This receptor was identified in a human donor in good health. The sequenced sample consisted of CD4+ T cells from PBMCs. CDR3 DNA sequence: TGTGCCAGCAGTTTACGCCAGGGAAGGTCGATTGGCTACACCTTC. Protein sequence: CASSLRQGRSIGYTF.